This TCR beta chain was documented in a study of T cell responses to AZD1222 COVID-19 vaccine. The study, taken as a whole, reports: Close to half of all spike-specific TCRs reportedly target regions of the variants that are unmutated. Clonal diversity may have been underestimated, and the donors were mostly white British, with more females than males. Only 5 to 7 AZD1222 recipients were seropositive at baseline. Spike-specific TCR breadth and depth went up after people got two AZD1222 doses.

Sequencing used immunoSEQ multiplex PCR; TCRdb keeps in-frame clones, though not all of them. The sample comprises 130,000 or so clones, roughly 93% of which are singletons, and approximately 7% rests with the top ten. A word on this clone: The antigen remains undetermined.

CDR3 length equals 13 residues. Trimming cost V 4 bases and J 6 bases; bases outside gene matches: 3. The gene calls are TRBV12-3 or TRBV12-4 and TRBJ1-2; 9 nucleotides line up with TRBD1. This TCR came from an adult in good health. The source material was peripheral blood, sampled on day 0 of AZD1222 vaccination. CDR3 nucleotides: TGTGCCAGCAGTTGGGGACAGGGAAATGGCTACACCTTC. This gives the protein CASSWGQGNGYTF.